These 26 T cell receptor beta chains came from one sample sequenced in a study of blood T cells in healthy people across ages. A second PCR of about 6 to 12 cycles used a sample-barcoded 5' primer and a J-beta primer mix. TCRdb redid the calling of the 5' RACE reads with MiXCR, one entry per CDR3 protein. The sample lists about 570,000 distinct CDR3 sequences; about 27% were seen once. This same sample was also taken into another study, of T cells of mothers and their children.

The sample comprised blood. These receptors originate from a boy between 2 and 10 years old in good health.

The V gene is TRBV10-3, the J gene TRBJ2-1; unclear D gene. This CDR3 spans 15 amino acids. V dropped 4 bases and J dropped 5 bases, with 15 bases sitting between them. Germline V CDR1 and CDR2: ENHRY, SYGVKD. The CDR3 coding sequence is TGTGCCATCAGTGGGGGTCTGATGGTAGACAATGAGCAGTTCTTC. Its translation: CAISGGLMVDNEQFF.

This clonotype was seen a few times. This chain joins TRBV6-5 and TRBJ2-4; 8 positions agree with TRBD1. Germline V gives CDR1 MNHEY, CDR2 SVGAGI. This CDR3 region has 13 residues. V lost 6 bases to trimming and J lost 8 bases; unmatched junction nucleotides: 6. CDR3 region: CASSTDRGHIQYF. The CDR3 DNA reads as TGTGCCAGCAGCACAGACAGGGGTCACATTCAGTACTTC.

Ten or more counts support this clonotype. V is TRBV10-3 and J is TRBJ2-7; a weak D match, TRBD2 (6 bases). The V gene lost 6 bases and the J gene lost 2 bases, with 14 bases spanning the gap. CDR1 ENHRY and CDR2 SYGVKD come from the germline V gene. The CDR3 sequence is 14 residues long. The CDR3 protein is CAISLLEGTYEQYF. The CDR3 bases are TGTGCCATCAGCCTTTTGGAGGGGACCTACGAGCAGTACTTC.

This clonotype has a handful of counts. The chain uses TRBV9 and TRBJ2-1, with a weak D call TRBD2 (6 bases). The DNA end favors TRBJ2-5, so the J call may be wrong. The CDR3 consists of 15 residues. Germline CDR1 reads SGDLS; CDR2 reads YYNGEE. The CDR3 loop reads CASSVGTTSQETQYF. The DNA of the CDR3 is TGTGCCAGCAGCGTAGGTACGACTAGCCAAGAGACCCAGTACTTC.

The gene calls are TRBV9 and TRBJ1-2, with unresolved D. The V gene lost 0 bases and the J gene lost 2 bases, with 11 bases spanning the gap. The length of the CDR3 is 15 residues. Germline lookup yields CDR1 SGDLS and CDR2 YYNGEE. As DNA, the CDR3 is TGTGCCAGCAGCGTAGGCAGCCAAGCCAACTATGGCTACACCTTC. It translates to CASSVGSQANYGYTF.

In its sample, this clonotype was seen a few times. An end of the junction differs from the germline gene, which may be a read error. The chain carries TRBV14 and TRBJ2-5; D not certain. Per the germline V gene, CDR1 is SGHDN and CDR2 is FVKESK. The CDR3 is 13 amino acids. The CDR3 nucleotides read TGTGCCAGCAGCCGAGAGAACCAAGGGACCCAGTACTTC. Amino acid sequence: CASSRENQGTQYF.

The rearrangement uses TRBV3-1 and TRBJ2-5, with 11 bases aligning to TRBD2. This CDR3 region has 17 residues. CDR1 and CDR2 (germline): LGHDT, YNNKEL (reference sequence). The J segment lost 5 bases and the V segment lost 0 bases, leaving 8 bases of the junction unmatched. CDR3 loop: CASSQDVAGGLGETQYF. The CDR3 nucleotides read TGTGCCAGCAGCCAAGATGTAGCGGGAGGGCTAGGTGAGACCCAGTACTTC.

This clonotype turned up a few times. The chain has TRBV2 and TRBJ2-7, with TRBD2 matching 12 bases. The CDR3 is 15 residues long. CDR1 and CDR2 (germline): SNHLY, FYNNEI. Germline trimming cut 6 bases from V and 6 bases from J; bases unmatched to any gene: 9. CDR3 loop: CASRPLAGGLSEQYF. In DNA form, the CDR3 reads TGTGCCAGCAGGCCGCTAGCGGGAGGGCTATCCGAGCAGTACTTC.

J is TRBJ2-5 and V is TRBV20-1, with 12 positions matching TRBD2. V dropped 6 bases and J dropped 5; count of bases not matched to a gene: 16. Germline V gene sequence: CDR1 DFQATT, CDR2 SNEGSKA (reference sequence). The CDR3 totals 17 residues. Here the CDR3 DNA reads TGCAGTGCCCCAGGACTAGCGGGATTCGCGGGGGGGGAGACCCAGTACTTC. Translation: CSAPGLAGFAGGETQYF.

The chain joins TRBV25-1 to TRBJ1-2; TRBD1 aligns across 7 bases. CDR3 length: 14 amino acids. V lost 10 bases to trimming and J lost 8 bases; unmatched junction nucleotides: 16. Per germline, CDR1 MGHDK and CDR2 SYGVNS. The CDR3 bases are TGTGCCACCTTGGACCAAGGGAGGGGGCAAGGCTACACCTTC. Its protein product is CATLDQGRGQGYTF.

This clonotype was counted only a few times. The CDR3 region is CSARKGSMNTEAFF. In nucleotides, the CDR3 is TGCAGTGCTAGAAAGGGGAGTATGAACACTGAAGCTTTCTTT. The chain combines TRBV20-1 with TRBJ1-1; weak D call: TRBD1 (5 bases). This CDR3 region has 14 residues. Germline values: CDR1 DFQATT, CDR2 SNEGSKA (reference sequence). V lost 2 bases and J lost 0, with 10 bases in between.

In the case of this clonotype: The limits of the CDR3 on the DNA are not certain, so only TCRdb's listed CDR3 is given. The V call is TRBV21-1, the J call TRBJ2-1; the table's D call, TRBD2, was not checked against the DNA. TRBV21-1 is termed a pseudogene. The CDR3 is 16 amino acids long, termini counted. The chain's CDR3 is CAKGVAGGIPINEQFF.

In DNA, the CDR3 is TGCAGTGCTAGAGGGGGTAGCGGGTATGGAGAGACCCAGTACTTC. Translating it yields CSARGGSGYGETQYF. The rearrangement links TRBV20-1 to TRBJ2-5, with 7 bases matching TRBD2. CDR1 is DFQATT and CDR2 is SNEGSKA in the germline V gene (reference sequence). The V and J ends lost 1 base and 4 bases, in that order; junction bases with no gene match: 9. The CDR3 contains 15 residues.

V usage is TRBV6-1 and J usage is TRBJ2-3, with 8 bases matching TRBD2. The germline V gene has CDR1 MNHNS and CDR2 SASEGT. J was trimmed by 5 bases and V by 6 bases; bases with no gene match: 13. This CDR3 has 16 amino acids. Here the CDR3 DNA reads TGTGCCAGCAGCCCGCCCGGGGGGGCCCAGGTAGATACGCAGTATTTT. Residues: CASSPPGGAQVDTQYF.

This clonotype has more than one count but fewer than ten. The CDR3 DNA sequence: TGTGCCAGCAGCTTGAATCTTGGAGGGGGCGCGGGTACTGAAGCTTTCTTT. Translation gives CASSLNLGGGAGTEAFF. The chain combines TRBV7-9 with TRBJ1-1; 7 bases map to TRBD1. Germline CDR1 reads SEHNR; CDR2 reads FQNEAQ (reference sequence). The CDR3 is made up of 17 amino acids. V shed 3 bases, J shed 5 bases, and the junction held 15 bases outside the gene matches. Combining the CDR3 with reference TRBV7-9 and TRBJ1-1 gives the whole variable domain DTGVSQNPRHKITKRGQNVTFRCDPISEHNRLYWYRQTLGQGPEFLTYFQNEAQLEKSRLLSDRFSAERPKGSFSTLEIQRTEQGDSAMYLCASSLNLGGGAGTEAFFGQGTRLTVV.

As concerns this clonotype: One junction end does not reproduce the germline sequence, and a read error may be involved. J is TRBJ1-4 and V is TRBV5-6, with unresolved D. The CDR3 contains 15 residues. CDR1 SGHDT and CDR2 YYEEEE come from the germline V gene. This chain's CDR3 is CASSLRTDSNERLFF. CDR3 bases: TGTGCCAGCAGCTTGAGGACGGACTCTAATGAAAGACTGTTTTTT.

This clonotype has only a few counts. The chain has TRBV9 and TRBJ2-7; D may be TRBD1 (6 bases). The V end was cut by 0 bases, the J end by 5 bases, with 15 bases between. CDR3 size: 15 residues. Germline-derived CDR1 and CDR2 are SGDLS and YYNGEE. DNA for the CDR3: TGTGCCAGCAGCGTAGGGGTACAGGGTGGAAACGAGCAGTACTTC. Its translation is CASSVGVQGGNEQYF.

The V gene is TRBV16, the J gene TRBJ1-4, with 7 bases aligning to TRBD1. The CDR3 has 16 amino acids. Trimming at V came to 2 bases and at J to 9 bases, leaving 12 bases not matched to a gene. Germline V CDR1 and CDR2: KGHSY, FQNENV. The CDR3 nucleotides are TGTGCCAGCAGCCAAAGTCCAGGGGGTCAGCGGAAAAAACTGTTTTTT. Translated, it gives CASSQSPGGQRKKLFF.

This rearrangement joins TRBV27 to TRBJ1-1; no firm D call. Per germline, CDR1 MNHEY and CDR2 SMNVEV (reference sequence). Trimming left V 5 bases short and J 0 bases short, with 10 bases between. CDR3 length: 14 amino acids. The CDR3 DNA reads as TGTGCCAGCAGTCCGCGCGAGGTGAACACTGAAGCTTTCTTT. Residues: CASSPREVNTEAFF.

This clonotype showed up just a few times. The chain combines TRBV12-3 or TRBV12-4 with TRBJ2-7; tentatively, D is TRBD1 (5 bases). Trimming took 1 base from V and 1 from J, leaving 11 bases between them. The CDR3 sequence is 15 residues long. CDR3 loop: CASSLEAGYSYEQYF. CDR3 DNA sequence: TGTGCCAGCAGTTTAGAGGCAGGGTATTCCTACGAGCAGTACTTC.

The chain couples TRBV7-9 to TRBJ1-1; possibly TRBD1 for D (6 bases). Germline CDR1 and CDR2: SEHNR and FQNEAQ (reference sequence). Trimming took off 5 bases at V and 7 bases at J, with 14 bases between the two ends. The CDR3 runs to 13 residues. CDR3 bases: TGTGCCAGCAGCCTACGACAGGCCGGTGAAGCTTTCTTT. Its translation is CASSLRQAGEAFF.

This clonotype was found once. This chain links TRBV20-1 with TRBJ1-4; perhaps TRBD1 as D (5 bases). This CDR3 region has 11 residues. The germline V gene has CDR1 DFQATT and CDR2 SNEGSKA (reference sequence). This CDR3 is CRRLGGEKLFF. CDR3 in DNA: TGCAGGCGACTGGGGGGTGAAAAACTGTTTTTT.

V and J are TRBV6-1 and TRBJ2-5; 11 positions match TRBD2. TRBJ2-1 explains the end of the DNA better; the J call may be wrong. The CDR3 has 16 residues. In germline, CDR1 is MNHNS, CDR2 SASEGT. The CDR3 loop is CASSPLAGGRLGEQFF. CDR3 in DNA: TGTGCCAGCAGTCCCTTAGCGGGAGGGCGCCTGGGTGAGCAGTTCTTC.

CDR3 sequence reads: CASSFSSSYNSPLHF. The CDR3 DNA reads as TGTGCCAGCAGCTTCAGTTCCTCCTATAATTCACCCCTCCACTTT. The rearrangement links TRBV7-2 to TRBJ1-6; D remains unclear. The CDR3 loop spans 15 amino acids. The V gene's germline CDR1 is SGHTA and CDR2 FQGNSA. Trimming took off 3 bases at V and 0 bases at J, with 6 bases between the two ends.

V and J are TRBV6-5 and TRBJ1-4; tentative D call: TRBD1 (6 bases). Trimming shortened V by 6 bases and J by 4 bases, and 12 bases separated the two germline ends. The CDR3 extends over 14 amino acids. In germline, CDR1 is MNHEY, CDR2 SVGAGI. The DNA for the CDR3 is TGTGCCAGCAGCTTGGGACAACGTAATGAAAAACTGTTTTTT. The encoded protein is CASSLGQRNEKLFF.

The chain carries TRBV12-3 or TRBV12-4 and TRBJ2-7; 10 bases are a match to TRBD2. Trimming took 6 bases from V and 4 from J; bases not matched to a gene: 6. The CDR3 covers 14 residues. The CDR3 loop reads CASSIAGGEYEQYF. Here the CDR3 DNA reads TGTGCCAGCAGCATAGCGGGAGGAGAGTACGAGCAGTACTTC.